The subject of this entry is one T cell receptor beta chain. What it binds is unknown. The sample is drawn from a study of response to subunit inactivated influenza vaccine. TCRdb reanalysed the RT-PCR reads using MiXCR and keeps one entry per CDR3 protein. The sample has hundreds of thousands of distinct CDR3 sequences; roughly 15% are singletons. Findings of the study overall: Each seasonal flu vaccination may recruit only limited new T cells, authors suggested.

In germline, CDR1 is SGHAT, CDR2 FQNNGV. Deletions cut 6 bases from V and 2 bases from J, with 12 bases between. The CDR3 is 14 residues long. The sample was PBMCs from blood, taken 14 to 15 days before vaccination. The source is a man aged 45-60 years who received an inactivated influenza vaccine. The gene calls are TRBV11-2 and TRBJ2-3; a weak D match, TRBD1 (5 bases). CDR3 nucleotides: TGTGCCAGCAGTAGGGGCGGAACCACAGATACGCAGTATTTT. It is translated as CASSRGGTTDTQYF.